This T cell receptor (beta chain) came from a study of T cell clonality in common variable immunodeficiency. The study, taken as a whole, reports: Compared with controls, CVID subjects had fewer shared TCRbeta clones. CVID patient heterogeneity limited repertoire-clinical complication correlations. CVID subjects showed higher TCRbeta clonality than healthy controls.

In its sample, this clone was seen many times. Its matching antigen is unknown. Sequencing ends 3 residues short of the CDR3 end; the germline J gene provides the rest. The junction had 3 bases not matched to a gene; V was cut back by 5 bases and J by 2 bases. This CDR3 is 14 amino acids long. CDR1 is SGHTA and CDR2 is FQGNSA in the germline V gene. Some clones are missing from TCRdb's copy, which holds only in-frame ones; the method was immunoSEQ multiplex PCR. The sample gives about 28,000 clones, none seen only once, and the top ten clones hold about 12%. The receptor was derived from a person aged 18 to 70 in good health. V usage is TRBV7-2 and J usage is TRBJ2-1, with 7 bases aligning to TRBD1. Sequenced input: peripheral blood mononuclear cells. The CDR3 is CASSLGTAYNEQFF. The DNA read from the CDR3 is TGTGCCAGCAGCCTTGGGACAGCCTACAATGAG. Variable domain in full (rest from reference TRBV7-2 and TRBJ2-1): GAGVSQSPSNKVTEKGKDVELRCDPISGHTALYWYRQSLGQGLEFLIYFQGNSAPDKSGLPSDRFSAERTGGSVSTLTIQRTQQEDSAVYLCASSLGTAYNEQFFGPGTRLTVL.